Shown below are 19 T cell receptor beta chains from a single sample sequenced in a study of molecular identifiers for immune sequencing clone quantification (dated by TCRdb to the late 2010s). Library creation used PCR. Data came from an Illumina HiSeq 4000. TCRdb ran its own pipeline on the public reads, namely fastp trimming at Q25 and MiXCR clone calling, and kept in-frame beta chains. Rows with one shared CDR3 protein collapse into an entry with the most common genes and DNA. The sample includes approximately 670,000 distinct CDR3 sequences, with just under 20% observed a single time. 0.75% to 0.95% of the sample goes to the ten largest clones. The sample taken for sequencing was naive CD8+ T cells from blood, with Jurkat cell RNA spiked in. Read against the paper, the sample's cell subset or site label means: FACS-sorted CD8+CD4-CCR7+CD45RA+ naive T cells. These receptors all stem from a human donor in good health. Some libraries in this study had Jurkat cell RNA spiked in.

The chain uses TRBV5-3 and TRBJ2-2; 10 bases align to TRBD2. TRBV5-3 is filed as an ORF, its function uncertain. The V segment lost 8 bases and the J segment 9 bases; nucleotides outside the gene matches: 16. This CDR3 contains 16 residues. CDR3 sequence (DNA): TGTGCCAGCGGCTTGGTTCTAGCGGGGGCCTTCCGGGAGCTGTTTTTT. Translating gives CASGLVLAGAFRELFF.

This clonotype was seen many times. The chain joins TRBV2 to TRBJ2-4, with 7 nucleotides matching TRBD2. The CDR3 is 13 amino acids. Trimming at V came to 8 bases and at J to 2 bases, leaving 3 bases not matched to a gene. Germline V gene lookup returns CDR1 SNHLY and CDR2 FYNNEI. The CDR3 region is CASYGTTKNIQYF. CDR3 bases: TGTGCCAGCTACGGGACTACCAAAAACATTCAGTACTTC. Based on the CDR3 plus reference TRBV2 and TRBJ2-4, the full variable domain is EPEVTQTPSHQVTQMGQEVILRCVPISNHLYFYWYRQILGQKVEFLVSFYNNEISEKSEIFDDQFSVERPDGSNFTLKIRSTKLEDSAMYFCASYGTTKNIQYFGAGTRLSVL.

Ten or more counts support this clonotype. The chain has TRBV6-2 or TRBV6-3 and TRBJ2-1; maybe TRBD1 (6 bases). The V gene's germline CDR1 is MNHEY and CDR2 SVGEGT. The V gene lost 5 bases and the J gene lost 6 bases, with 14 bases spanning the gap. The CDR3 has 14 amino acids. CDR3 in DNA: TGTGCCAGCAGTCCAGGGGTCGTGGGCAATGAGCAGTTCTTC. This encodes CASSPGVVGNEQFF.

V usage is TRBV7-9 and J usage is TRBJ2-7; maybe TRBD2 (6 bases). This CDR3 region has 16 residues. Germline values: CDR1 SEHNR, CDR2 FQNEAQ (reference sequence). V shed 5 bases and J shed 2 bases, with 19 bases lying between them. CDR3 sequence (DNA): TGTGCCAGCAGCCCGAGAGGGGCGGGGTCTACCTACGAGCAGTACTTC. Amino acids: CASSPRGAGSTYEQYF. Together with reference TRBV7-9 and TRBJ2-7, the CDR3 gives the full variable domain: DTGVSQNPRHKITKRGQNVTFRCDPISEHNRLYWYRQTLGQGPEFLTYFQNEAQLEKSRLLSDRFSAERPKGSFSTLEIQRTEQGDSAMYLCASSPRGAGSTYEQYFGPGTRLTVT.

This clonotype was seen repeatedly, ten times or more. The chain uses TRBV7-9 and TRBJ1-1; 7 positions match TRBD1. The junction had 3 bases not matched to a gene; V was cut back by 1 base and J by 7 bases. The CDR3 runs 13 residues. Germline V lookup: CDR1 SEHNR, CDR2 FQNEAQ (reference sequence). CDR3 amino acids: CASSLVGTDEAFF. CDR3 sequence (DNA): TGTGCCAGCAGCTTAGTCGGGACAGATGAAGCTTTCTTT. The whole variable domain, filled in from reference TRBV7-9 and TRBJ1-1, reads DTGVSQNPRHKITKRGQNVTFRCDPISEHNRLYWYRQTLGQGPEFLTYFQNEAQLEKSRLLSDRFSAERPKGSFSTLEIQRTEQGDSAMYLCASSLVGTDEAFFGQGTRLTVV.

This clonotype was picked up a small number of times. The rearrangement links TRBV5-6 to TRBJ2-3, with 11 nucleotides matching TRBD2. Germline V gene sequence: CDR1 SGHDT, CDR2 YYEEEE. V lost 0 bases and J lost 1; bases outside the gene matches: 7. CDR3 length: 18 amino acids. The CDR3 protein is CASSLVLSSGGRTDTQYF. Here the CDR3 DNA reads TGTGCCAGCAGCTTGGTTTTGTCTAGCGGGGGGCGCACAGATACGCAGTATTTT.

On this clonotype: The conserved phenylalanine or tryptophan normally closing the CDR3 is absent here, so this likely arose from a read error. The chain employs TRBV7-9 and TRBJ2-1, with 7 bases identical to TRBD1. This CDR3 comprises 12 residues. CDR1 is SEHNR, CDR2 FQNEAQ, per germline (reference sequence). V dropped 6 bases and J dropped 8; count of bases not matched to a gene: 4. Here the CDR3 DNA reads TGTGCCAGCAGTTTCACAGGGGATGAGCAGTTCTAC. Translating gives CASSFTGDEQFY.

A note on this clonotype: Being one base from a much bigger clone, this may be a read error. The chain employs TRBV11-2 and TRBJ2-2, with 7 bases matching TRBD2. In germline, CDR1 is SGHAT, CDR2 FQNNGV. The CDR3 consists of 17 residues. The ends lost 1 base at V and 3 bases at J; junction bases unmatched: 8. The CDR3 here is CASSLVRAGLDTGELFF. The CDR3 DNA is TGTGCCAGCAGCTTAGTCCGAGCGGGACTTGACACCGGGGAGCTGTTTTTT.

Remarks on this clonotype: With a much larger clone just one base away, this may be a read error. This rearrangement joins TRBV12-3 or TRBV12-4 to TRBJ2-3; perhaps TRBD2 as D (6 bases). The CDR3 totals 15 residues. V gave up 8 bases and J gave up 0 bases, with 15 bases separating them. The CDR3 loop reads CASGIADVSTDTQYF. For the CDR3, the DNA is TGTGCCAGCGGTATAGCGGATGTTAGCACAGATACGCAGTATTTT.

The gene calls are TRBV27 and TRBJ2-7, with 9 bases fitting TRBD2. Germline V gives CDR1 MNHEY, CDR2 SMNVEV (reference sequence). The J segment lost 1 base and the V segment lost 6 bases, leaving 7 bases of the junction unmatched. CDR3 length: 15 residues. The CDR3: CASRPLAGASYEQYF. DNA of the CDR3: TGTGCCAGCAGACCTTTAGCGGGGGCATCCTACGAGCAGTACTTC.

This clonotype showed up many times. DNA of the CDR3: TGTGCCAGCAGTGAAGGGACAGGGGGCTACGAGCAGTACTTC. Translating it yields CASSEGTGGYEQYF. The chain recombines TRBV6-1 with TRBJ2-7; TRBD1 aligns across 10 bases. Trimming at V came to 1 base and at J to 3 bases, leaving 0 bases not matched to a gene. The CDR3 has 14 amino acids. Germline CDR1 reads MNHNS; CDR2 reads SASEGT.

The CDR3 DNA follows: TGTGCCGGCTGCCTAGCGGGGGGCACAGATACGCAGTATTTT. It yields the protein CAGCLAGGTDTQYF. This chain joins TRBV6-2 or TRBV6-3 and TRBJ2-3, with TRBD2 matching 10 bases. This CDR3 is 14 amino acids long. The V segment lost 11 bases and the J segment 1 base; nucleotides outside the gene matches: 6. The germline V gene has CDR1 MNHEY and CDR2 SVGEGT.

The chain couples TRBV27 to TRBJ2-1; D may be TRBD2 (6 bases). Trimming removed 5 bases at V and 6 bases at J, with 17 bases between. This CDR3 region has 15 residues. CDR1 MNHEY and CDR2 SMNVEV come from the germline V gene (reference sequence). In nucleotides, the CDR3 is TGTGCCAGCAGTCCGTTAGCGGCAACCTGCAATGAGCAGTTCTTC. Its protein product is CASSPLAATCNEQFF.

This clonotype was counted ten times or more. The J gene is TRBJ2-2, the V gene TRBV12-3 or TRBV12-4; D remains unclear. The CDR3 covers 14 residues. The germline V and J ends were trimmed by 3 bases and 2 bases, with 7 bases remaining between them. CDR3 sequence: CASSLWVNTGELFF. CDR3 DNA sequence: TGTGCCAGCAGTTTGTGGGTCAACACCGGGGAGCTGTTTTTT.

The chain employs TRBV28 and TRBJ2-7, with D maybe TRBD2 (6 bases). Trimming took off 6 bases at V and 0 bases at J, with 15 bases between the two ends. The CDR3 is 15 residues long. Looked up from germline, CDR1 is MDHEN and CDR2 is SYDVKM. CDR3 sequence reads: CASSGEIGGSYEQYF. Here the CDR3 DNA reads TGTGCCAGCAGCGGCGAGATCGGGGGCTCCTACGAGCAGTACTTC.

This clonotype was detected ten times or more. The rearrangement joins TRBV5-6 to TRBJ1-1; D is ambiguous. The CDR3 has 12 residues. Looked up from germline, CDR1 is SGHDT and CDR2 is YYEEEE. V gave up 2 bases and J gave up 8 bases, with 10 bases separating them. Here the CDR3 DNA reads TGTGCCAGCAGCTTTGGGGTAAGGGAAGCTTTCTTT. The encoded protein is CASSFGVREAFF.

About this clonotype itself: Relative to the germline gene, one junction end is altered; a read error may explain this. The chain couples TRBV9 to TRBJ2-7; TRBD2 matches 12 bases. The CDR3 has 17 amino acids. Germline V gives CDR1 SGDLS, CDR2 YYNGEE. CDR3: CASSVGGLAGSSCEQYF. The CDR3 nucleotides read TGTGCCAGCAGCGTAGGGGGACTAGCGGGCAGCTCCTGCGAGCAGTACTTC.

In its sample, this clonotype was seen many times. The chain combines TRBV29-1 with TRBJ2-2; D not certain. Germline V gives CDR1 SQVTM, CDR2 ANQGSEA. The CDR3 consists of 15 residues. V shed 1 base and J shed 0 bases, with 9 bases lying between them. The CDR3 protein is CSVEAGDSNTGELFF. The CDR3 DNA follows: TGCAGCGTTGAAGCTGGTGATTCGAACACCGGGGAGCTGTTTTTT.

This clonotype came up many times. The rearrangement uses TRBV6-1 and TRBJ1-4; no reliable D call. Trimming cost V 7 bases and J 8 bases, with 17 bases left between them. CDR3 size: 14 residues. CDR1 is MNHNS and CDR2 is SASEGT in the germline V gene. This CDR3 is CASNPVVLGEKLFF. Written as DNA, the CDR3 is TGTGCCAGCAATCCCGTCGTTTTGGGGGAAAAACTGTTTTTT.